This TCR beta chain was captured in a study of vaccination and CD4 T cells after COVID-19 (dated by TCRdb to 2021 to 2024). About the full investigation: SARS-CoV-2 positivity had been established in the convalescent patients by nasal swab PCR, and mild disease was recorded in several of these patients and severe disease in one. The convalescent cohort comprised six males and four females, including two Hispanic individuals, seven Caucasians, two Asians and one multiracial person. Participants received two doses of either the Pfizer-BioNTech BNT162b2 vaccine (n=8) or the Moderna mRNA-1273 vaccine (n=2). Post-COVID blood samples were collected from convalescent patients a median of approximately 100 days after diagnosis, with a range of roughly 35 to 161 days. Post-vaccine blood samples were obtained a median of approximately 74 days after the second vaccine dose, with a range of about 12 to 241 days. The cultures were stimulated with overlapping spike peptide pools from SARS-CoV-2 and from the common cold coronaviruses HCoV-NL63, HCoV-OC43 and HCoV-229E. Control cultures used a CEFX viral epitope pool as positive control, an HIV-1 Nef peptide pool as negative control, or no peptide. The spike-specific CD4+ TCR repertoire was compared before and after mRNA vaccination in 10 to 11 COVID-19 convalescent patients and 4 infection-naive healthy vaccine recipients. Results and caveats for the whole study, not just this receptor: Of the vaccine-specific clones found in convalescent patients, nearly all (304 of 307) were mono-reactive for SARS-CoV-2 spike instead of being cross-reactive with common cold coronaviruses. The number of convalescent patients in the study was relatively small, and the study did not examine early timepoints following natural infection. Among the post-vaccine SARS-CoV-2-reactive clones in convalescent patients, a median 86.3% showed up only after vaccination, which suggests vaccine-specific priming. The median count of SARS-CoV-2-reactive clonotypes went up from roughly 21 after infection to a few dozen after vaccination, although the change was not significant.

As encoded in the germline V gene, CDR1 is SGHTA while CDR2 is FQGNSA. The CDR3 runs 15 residues from the cysteine to the phenylalanine. The CDR3 DNA has 45 bases and is translated from base 1. V loses 7 bases of germline sequence and J loses 4 bases, and the interval between the two ends is 17 bases. Of note for this clonotype: The clone's antigen remains unknown. One base away there is no much larger clone; base qualities are not given.

This specimen's treatment or condition label, per the study, means: roughly 10-day PBMC culture with coronavirus spike peptide pools or control peptides (ViraFEST assay). The ViraFEST assay, used in the study, expanded antigen-specific T cells with peptide pools and then identified the expanded clonotypes through TCR sequencing. The positive SARS-CoV-2 PCR tests of the convalescent patients were dated from March to December 2020, before the Alpha, Beta and Delta variants emerged in the United States. Each well held two million PBMCs cultured with roughly 10 ug/ml peptide pools in IMDM containing approximately 5% human AB serum and roughly 9.3 IU/ml IL-2. On days 3 and 7, half of the culture medium was replaced with fresh IL-2-containing medium. After approximately 11 days of culture, CD4+ T cells were isolated by negative selection with the EasySep CD4+ T cell isolation kit. Ficoll-Paque Plus gradient centrifugation was used to isolate PBMCs from whole blood, and the isolated PBMCs were then either used fresh or cryopreserved at -140C. Culture conditions were generally each tested in triplicate wells.

Preparation of the library involved PCR. At the Johns Hopkins FTIC core, DNA from the cultured CD4+ T cells underwent TCR sequencing with the Oncomine TCR Beta short-read assay. Genomic DNA was extracted from the cultured CD4+ T cells with the QIAamp micro DNA kit. Oncomine TCR Beta libraries made from cultured CD4+ T cells were pooled using unique dual indexes and sequenced on an Illumina iSeq 100. The authors' analysis ran thus. Non-productive sequences were removed, and CDR3s not starting with C, not ending with F or W, or shorter than 7 amino acids were discarded. Antigen-specific clonotypes were identified using the MANAFEST web application through comparison of peptide-stimulated wells with reference and other culture wells. To be called positive, a clone needed an FDR below 0.05, an odds ratio above 5, and a productive frequency above 0.1% in at least two of three replicate wells. A clonotype counted as cross-reactive if it showed significant expansion both in the SARS-CoV-2 spike wells and in at least one common cold coronavirus spike condition. Similarity between CDR3 sequences was evaluated in R version 3.6.1 using Levenshtein distances (stringdist) and unrooted phylogenetic trees (ape). The raw public data were reprocessed by TCRdb itself: fastp quality trimming at Q25, MiXCR clonotype calling, in-frame beta chains only. Rows merge per CDR3 protein into single entries with the most common DNA and genes. TCRdb's processing, not the authors' own work, is the source of the V and J calls. The sample has about 10,000 distinct CDR3 sequences on record, over 40% of them singletons. The top ten clones comprise roughly 20% of the sample.

The V gene is TRBV7-2 and the J gene is TRBJ2-1, and TRBD2 may be the D gene, going by 6 matching bases. The source of this sequence is a human donor who had recovered from COVID-19. The sequencing sample was made of CD4+ T cells from blood, cultured in vitro. At the DNA level, the sequence is TGTGCCAGCATCACCGGGACTGGGGTTTACAATGAGCAGTTCTTC. Its protein reads: CASITGTGVYNEQFF.